The entry below describes one T cell receptor beta chain. The germline gives CDR1 LGHDT, CDR2 YNNKEL (reference sequence). CDR3 size: 14 residues. Trimming removed 4 bases from V and 3 bases from J; junction bases left unmatched: 2. These data belong to a study of blood T cell repertoires in COVID-19. About the research overall: There were acute and convalescent COVID-19 samples, and they came from the United States, Italy and Spain. PBMCs, B-cell-depleted T cells, or T cells provided the cDNA or gDNA that made up the material.

The Seattle patients joined while their infection was active and were tracked longitudinally afterward. Authors' methods: Estimated nucleated cell counts came from reference gene primer amplification. Measured with immunoSEQ multiplex PCR; TCRdb has only the in-frame clones, and not every one. That table is the source of V, J and clone size, and D and trimming were worked out from the DNA. The repertoire has fewer than 350,000 clones, approximately 86% of them found once; the top ten carry around 13%. What was sequenced was peripheral blood. The chain has TRBV3-1 (or the pseudogene TRBV3-2) and TRBJ1-1; the match to TRBD1 covers 10 bases. The source of this sequence is a woman aged 70-85 years with COVID-19, enrolled during active disease. CDR3 sequence reads: CASSPGTGDTEAFF. The DNA for the CDR3 is TGTGCCAGCAGCCCTGGGACAGGGGACACTGAAGCTTTCTTT.